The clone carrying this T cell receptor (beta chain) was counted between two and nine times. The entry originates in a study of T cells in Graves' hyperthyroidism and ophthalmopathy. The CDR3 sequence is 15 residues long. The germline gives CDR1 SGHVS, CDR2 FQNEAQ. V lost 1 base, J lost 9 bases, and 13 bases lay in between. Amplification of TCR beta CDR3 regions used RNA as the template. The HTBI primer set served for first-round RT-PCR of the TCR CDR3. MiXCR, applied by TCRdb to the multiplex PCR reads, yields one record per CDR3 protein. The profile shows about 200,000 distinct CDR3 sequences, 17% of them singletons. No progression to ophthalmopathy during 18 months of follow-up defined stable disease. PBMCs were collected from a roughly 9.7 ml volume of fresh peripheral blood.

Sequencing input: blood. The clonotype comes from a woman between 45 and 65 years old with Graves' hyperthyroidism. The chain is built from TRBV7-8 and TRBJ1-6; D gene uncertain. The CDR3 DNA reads TGTGCCAGCAGCTTAGGCGGTTTATATCTTTCACCCCTCCACTTT. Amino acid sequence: CASSLGGLYLSPLHF.